Presented here are 6 T cell receptor beta chains from one specimen sequenced in a study of Graves' ophthalmopathy and Graves' hyperthyroidism. RNA served as the template for amplifying TCR beta CDR3 regions. Second-round multiplex PCR followed a first-round RT-PCR using HTBI primers. From the multiplex PCR reads, TCRdb called clonotypes with MiXCR, one entry per CDR3 protein. The table has 1 million to 1.3 million distinct CDR3 sequences, 36% seen once. Sequences were obtained from peripheral blood or thyroid tissue (not recorded which). The receptors were gathered from an adult man with Graves' hyperthyroidism.

This clonotype was seen ten or more times. V and J are TRBV5-1 and TRBJ1-2; TRBD1 matches 9 bases. With 0 bases clipped from V and 8 bases from J, the junction kept 5 bases outside the gene matches. Germline V CDR1 and CDR2: SGHRS, YFSETQ. The CDR3 loop spans 14 amino acids. The CDR3 DNA is TGCGCCAGCAGCTTGGCCGGGACAGGGAGCGGCTACACCTTC. It encodes CASSLAGTGSGYTF.

V gene TRBV7-9 combines with J gene TRBJ1-4; D possibly corresponds to TRBD1 (6 bases). Trimming removed 1 base from V and 7 bases from J, with 19 bases in between. The germline V gene has CDR1 SEHNR and CDR2 FQNEAQ (reference sequence). This CDR3 is built from 17 residues. The CDR3 reads CASSLVPYRVVAEKLFF. The CDR3 region has the DNA TGTGCCAGCAGCTTAGTGCCCTACAGGGTGGTGGCTGAAAAACTGTTTTTT.

Comments on this clonotype: Given the absence of the conserved phenylalanine or tryptophan at the CDR3 end, a read error is likely. The chain uses TRBV19 and TRBJ1-1; TRBD1 is a possible D gene (6 bases). V was pared by 9 bases and J by 1 base, with 9 bases between. This CDR3 is built from 12 residues. Germline CDR1 and CDR2: LNHDA and SQIVND (reference sequence). The CDR3 DNA is TGTGCCAGCACACAGGGGAACACTGAAGCTTTCTCT. This translates into CASTQGNTEAFS.

A few counts support this clonotype. The genes are TRBV6-5 and TRBJ1-2; no firm D call. Germline V lookup: CDR1 MNHEY, CDR2 SVGAGI. The CDR3 length is 14 residues. V was pared by 6 bases and J by 8 bases, with 19 bases between. The CDR3 loop is CASSSPGQRTGYTF. In DNA form, the CDR3 reads TGTGCCAGCAGCTCCCCGGGTCAACGTACGGGCTACACCTTC.

This chain uses TRBV15 with TRBJ1-1; D may be TRBD1 (5 bases). Trimming left V 4 bases short and J 0 bases short, with 9 bases between. Germline CDR1 reads LNHNV; CDR2 reads YYDKDF (reference sequence). The CDR3 consists of 14 residues. DNA for the CDR3: TGTGCCACCAGCATGCAGGGTGTGAACACTGAAGCTTTCTTT. It specifies CATSMQGVNTEAFF.

The V gene is TRBV19, the J gene TRBJ2-5; 10 bases align to TRBD2. The length of the CDR3 is 17 residues. Germline-derived CDR1 and CDR2 are LNHDA and SQIVND (reference sequence). V trimming: 9 bases; J trimming: 5 bases; junction bases outside the gene matches: 18. The CDR3 protein is CASSQGWTSGTWETQYF. The CDR3 region has the DNA TGTGCCAGCTCCCAGGGTTGGACTAGCGGTACGTGGGAGACCCAGTACTTC. Complete variable domain (other parts from reference TRBV19 and TRBJ2-5): DGGITQSPKYLFRKEGQNVTLSCEQNLNHDAMYWYRQDPGQGLRLIYYSQIVNDFQKGDIAEGYSVSREKKESFPLTVTSAQKNPTAFYLCASSQGWTSGTWETQYFGPGTRLLVL.